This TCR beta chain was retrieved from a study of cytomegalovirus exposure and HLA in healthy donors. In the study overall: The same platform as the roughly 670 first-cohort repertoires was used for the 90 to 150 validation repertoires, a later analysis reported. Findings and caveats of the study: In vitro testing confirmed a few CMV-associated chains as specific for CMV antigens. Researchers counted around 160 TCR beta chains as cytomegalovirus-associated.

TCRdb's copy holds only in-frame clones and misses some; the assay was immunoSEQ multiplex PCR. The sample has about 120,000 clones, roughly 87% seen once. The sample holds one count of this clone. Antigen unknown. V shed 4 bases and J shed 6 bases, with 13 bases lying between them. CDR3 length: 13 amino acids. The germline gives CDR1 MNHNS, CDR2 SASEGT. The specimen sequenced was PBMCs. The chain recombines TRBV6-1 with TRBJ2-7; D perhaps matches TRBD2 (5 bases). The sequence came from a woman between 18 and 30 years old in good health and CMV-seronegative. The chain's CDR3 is CASSARLLREQYV. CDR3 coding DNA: TGTGCCAGCAGTGCGAGACTACTCCGCGAGCAGTACGTC.